This is a list of T cell receptor beta chains from one sample in a study of graft-versus-host responses after intestinal transplantation. Here immunoSEQ multiplex PCR was the method, and the copy in TCRdb shows in-frame clones only, minus some. The data contain about 96,000 clones, around 90% of them singletons. These receptors are not linked to any known antigen. The sequences come from unstimulated CD4+ T cells sorted from spleen or lymph node cells, collected before intestinal transplant. Source of these receptors: a human donor who received an intestinal transplant. The CDR3 runs from the conserved cysteine through the conserved F or W. The order of the fields is clone size, J gene, V gene, D gene, CDR3 protein, CDR3 DNA. A D gene is named only where the DNA matches it firmly. A row's size may be missing; if present it is once, few, many or a size class.

abundance: .; j_gene: TRBJ2-7; v_gene: TRBV14; d_gene: TRBD2; CDR3aa: CASSRGSPGLAAYEQYF; CDR3nt: TGTGCCAGCAGCCGCGGATCTCCGGGACTAGCGGCCTACGAGCAGTACTTC
abundance: .; j_gene: TRBJ1-1; v_gene: TRBV15; d_gene: TRBD1; CDR3aa: CATSAGGTGGTEAFF; CDR3nt: TGTGCCACCAGCGCCGGGGGCACAGGGGGCACTGAAGCTTTCTTT
abundance: .; j_gene: TRBJ2-7; v_gene: TRBV4-1; d_gene: .; CDR3aa: CASSRTEAYEQYF; CDR3nt: TGCGCCAGCAGCCGGACAGAAGCTTACGAGCAGTACTTC
abundance: .; j_gene: TRBJ2-1; v_gene: TRBV7-9; d_gene: .; CDR3aa: CASSPVRGARDEQFF; CDR3nt: TGTGCCAGCAGCCCCGTACGGGGGGCTAGAGATGAGCAGTTCTTC
abundance: .; j_gene: TRBJ2-1; v_gene: TRBV28; d_gene: TRBD2; CDR3aa: CASTLPGSSGLAGSWNEQFF; CDR3nt: TGTGCCAGCACCCTCCCTGGCAGTTCCGGACTAGCGGGAAGTTGGAATGAGCAGTTCTTC
abundance: .; j_gene: TRBJ2-7; v_gene: TRBV6-6; d_gene: TRBD2; CDR3aa: CASSTGTSGAYEQYF; CDR3nt: TGTGCCAGCAGTACCGGGACTAGCGGGGCGTACGAGCAGTACTTC
abundance: .; j_gene: TRBJ2-3; v_gene: TRBV11-3; d_gene: TRBD1; CDR3aa: CASSPRQGPFTDTQYF; CDR3nt: TGTGCCAGCAGTCCCCGACAGGGCCCCTTCACAGATACGCAGTATTTT
abundance: .; j_gene: TRBJ2-1; v_gene: TRBV5-1; d_gene: .; CDR3aa: CASSLEYGYSYNEQFF; CDR3nt: TGCGCCAGCAGCTTGGAGTACGGGTACTCCTACAATGAGCAGTTCTTC
abundance: few; j_gene: TRBJ1-1; v_gene: TRBV10-2; d_gene: TRBD1; CDR3aa: CASSRTGREAFF; CDR3nt: TGCGCCAGCTCCAGGACAGGGAGAGAAGCTTTCTTT
abundance: .; j_gene: TRBJ1-3; v_gene: TRBV28; d_gene: TRBD1; CDR3aa: CASSFDRAGNTIYF; CDR3nt: TGTGCCAGCAGTTTCGACAGGGCGGGAAACACCATATATTTT
abundance: .; j_gene: TRBJ2-5; v_gene: TRBV5-1; d_gene: .; CDR3aa: CASSTRGWEQETQYF; CDR3nt: TGCGCCAGCAGCACCCGGGGTTGGGAGCAAGAGACCCAGTACTTC
abundance: .; j_gene: TRBJ2-5; v_gene: TRBV5-1; d_gene: TRBD2; CDR3aa: CASSLDGSGRSRQETQYF; CDR3nt: TGCGCCAGCAGCTTGGATGGGAGCGGGAGGAGCCGTCAAGAGACCCAGTACTTC
abundance: .; j_gene: TRBJ2-7; v_gene: TRBV19; d_gene: TRBD1; CDR3aa: CASSITGQGPYEQYF; CDR3nt: TGTGCCAGTAGTATCACGGGACAGGGGCCATACGAGCAGTACTTC
abundance: once; j_gene: TRBJ2-7; v_gene: TRBV6-1; d_gene: TRBD1; CDR3aa: CASWTGYFPYEQYF; CDR3nt: TGTGCCAGCTGGACAGGCTATTTCCCCTACGAGCAGTACTTC
abundance: .; j_gene: TRBJ1-2; v_gene: TRBV4-2; d_gene: .; CDR3aa: CASSQAGFMDYGYTF; CDR3nt: TGTGCCAGCAGCCAAGCCGGGTTTATGGACTATGGCTACACCTTC
abundance: .; j_gene: TRBJ1-1; v_gene: TRBV19; d_gene: TRBD1; CDR3aa: CASSIPQRLDRGNTEAFF; CDR3nt: TGTGCCAGTAGTATCCCCCAACGACTAGACAGGGGGAACACTGAAGCTTTCTTT
abundance: once; j_gene: TRBJ2-6; v_gene: TRBV5-1; d_gene: .; CDR3aa: CASSGDSGANVLTF; CDR3nt: TGCGCCAGCAGCGGAGACTCTGGGGCCAACGTCCTGACTTTC
abundance: .; j_gene: TRBJ1-4; v_gene: TRBV5-1; d_gene: .; CDR3aa: CASSANRDIRAATNEKLFF; CDR3nt: TGCGCCAGCAGCGCCAATAGGGACATCAGGGCGGCAACTAATGAAAAACTGTTTTTT
abundance: .; j_gene: TRBJ1-1; v_gene: TRBV19; d_gene: .; CDR3aa: CASSIVEGIMNTEAFF; CDR3nt: TGTGCCAGTAGTATAGTGGAGGGTATCATGAACACTGAAGCTTTCTTT
abundance: .; j_gene: TRBJ2-3; v_gene: TRBV4-3; d_gene: .; CDR3aa: CASSQEGRPTDTQYF; CDR3nt: TGCGCCAGCAGCCAAGAAGGGAGACCCACAGATACGCAGTATTTT
abundance: .; j_gene: TRBJ2-1; v_gene: TRBV11-3; d_gene: TRBD2; CDR3aa: CASSSTTGTSHNEQFF; CDR3nt: TGTGCCAGCAGCTCGACAACCGGGACTAGCCACAATGAGCAGTTCTTC
abundance: .; j_gene: TRBJ2-1; v_gene: TRBV30; d_gene: .; CDR3aa: CAWSPGSNEQFF; CDR3nt: TGTGCCTGGAGTCCGGGATCCAATGAGCAGTTCTTC
abundance: .; j_gene: TRBJ2-1; v_gene: TRBV13; d_gene: TRBD2; CDR3aa: CASSPGLDRYNEQFF; CDR3nt: TGTGCCAGCAGCCCAGGACTAGACCGCTACAATGAGCAGTTCTTC
abundance: .; j_gene: TRBJ2-1; v_gene: TRBV27; d_gene: TRBD2; CDR3aa: CASSLELAKHNEQFF; CDR3nt: TGTGCCAGCAGTTTAGAACTAGCGAAACACAATGAGCAGTTCTTC
abundance: .; j_gene: TRBJ1-1; v_gene: TRBV7-9; d_gene: TRBD1; CDR3aa: CASSYQGEKAFF; CDR3nt: TGTGCCAGCAGCTACCAGGGGGAGAAAGCTTTCTTT
abundance: .; j_gene: TRBJ1-1; v_gene: TRBV5-1; d_gene: .; CDR3aa: CASSLPDGLNTEAFF; CDR3nt: TGCGCCAGCAGCTTACCGGACGGACTTAACACTGAAGCTTTCTTT
abundance: .; j_gene: TRBJ1-1; v_gene: TRBV7-9; d_gene: .; CDR3aa: CASSLSWEFTEAFF; CDR3nt: TGTGCCAGCAGCTTATCTTGGGAGTTCACTGAAGCTTTCTTT
abundance: .; j_gene: TRBJ2-7; v_gene: TRBV28; d_gene: TRBD2; CDR3aa: CASSLSSSGSSYEQYF; CDR3nt: TGTGCCAGCAGTTTATCCTCTAGCGGGAGCTCCTACGAGCAGTACTTC
abundance: .; j_gene: TRBJ1-1; v_gene: TRBV7-8; d_gene: .; CDR3aa: CASSLVEGVTEAFF; CDR3nt: TGTGCCAGCAGCTTAGTAGAAGGGGTCACTGAAGCTTTCTTT
abundance: .; j_gene: TRBJ2-7; v_gene: TRBV7-8; d_gene: TRBD2; CDR3aa: CASSLVAGVVYEQYF; CDR3nt: TGTGCCAGCAGCTTAGTAGCGGGGGTCGTCTACGAGCAGTACTTC
abundance: .; j_gene: TRBJ2-7; v_gene: TRBV13; d_gene: TRBD1; CDR3aa: CASSTRDRVTEQYF; CDR3nt: TGTGCCAGCAGCACCCGGGACAGGGTAACCGAGCAGTACTTC
abundance: .; j_gene: TRBJ1-6; v_gene: TRBV5-6; d_gene: TRBD1; CDR3aa: CASSWGDRDGSPLHF; CDR3nt: TGTGCCAGCAGCTGGGGGGACAGGGATGGGTCACCCCTCCACTTT
abundance: .; j_gene: TRBJ1-2; v_gene: TRBV9; d_gene: .; CDR3aa: CASSVVAGYSGDGYTF; CDR3nt: TGTGCCAGCAGCGTAGTGGCAGGCTACTCCGGGGATGGCTACACCTTC
abundance: .; j_gene: TRBJ2-3; v_gene: TRBV27; d_gene: TRBD2; CDR3aa: CASSLPTSGRSDTQYF; CDR3nt: TGTGCCAGCAGTTTGCCTACTAGCGGGAGATCAGATACGCAGTATTTT
abundance: .; j_gene: TRBJ1-5; v_gene: TRBV6-1; d_gene: .; CDR3aa: CASSDWGRVAQPQHF; CDR3nt: TGTGCCAGCAGTGATTGGGGCAGGGTCGCTCAGCCCCAGCATTTT
abundance: .; j_gene: TRBJ1-2; v_gene: TRBV15; d_gene: .; CDR3aa: CATSRTKNRAMRYGYTF; CDR3nt: TGTGCCACCAGCAGGACCAAAAACAGGGCAATGAGATATGGCTACACCTTC
abundance: .; j_gene: TRBJ2-6; v_gene: TRBV7-3; d_gene: .; CDR3aa: CASSTDSSGANVLTF; CDR3nt: TGTGCCAGCAGCACGGACAGCTCTGGGGCCAACGTCCTGACTTTC
abundance: .; j_gene: TRBJ1-1; v_gene: TRBV30; d_gene: .; CDR3aa: CAWSGQANTEAFF; CDR3nt: TGTGCCTGGAGTGGACAGGCGAACACTGAAGCTTTCTTT
abundance: once; j_gene: TRBJ2-5; v_gene: TRBV5-6; d_gene: .; CDR3aa: CASSLTGWWTQYF; CDR3nt: TGTGCCAGCAGCTTGACAGGTTGGTGGACCCAGTACTTC
abundance: .; j_gene: TRBJ2-1; v_gene: TRBV5-1; d_gene: .; CDR3aa: CASSLASGSYNEQFF; CDR3nt: TGCGCCAGCAGCTTGGCGAGCGGTTCCTACAATGAGCAGTTCTTC
abundance: .; j_gene: TRBJ1-5; v_gene: TRBV28; d_gene: .; CDR3aa: CASGSGAGVQPQHF; CDR3nt: TGTGCCAGCGGATCCGGGGCAGGGGTTCAGCCCCAGCATTTT
abundance: .; j_gene: TRBJ1-4; v_gene: TRBV5-1; d_gene: .; CDR3aa: CASSFRGPGGEKLFF; CDR3nt: TGCGCCAGCAGCTTCAGGGGACCGGGGGGTGAAAAACTGTTTTTT
abundance: .; j_gene: TRBJ1-2; v_gene: TRBV11-2; d_gene: TRBD1; CDR3aa: CASSSGTGGTRYGYTF; CDR3nt: TGTGCCAGCAGCTCCGGGACAGGGGGGACTCGGTATGGCTACACCTTC
abundance: .; j_gene: TRBJ1-2; v_gene: TRBV30; d_gene: TRBD1; CDR3aa: CAWTRSGTGGYGYTF; CDR3nt: TGTGCCTGGACCCGCTCCGGGACAGGGGGTTATGGCTACACCTTC
abundance: few; j_gene: TRBJ1-5; v_gene: TRBV2; d_gene: TRBD1; CDR3aa: CASSAGQISNQPQHF; CDR3nt: TGTGCCAGCAGCGCGGGACAGATTAGCAATCAGCCCCAGCATTTT
abundance: .; j_gene: TRBJ2-5; v_gene: TRBV7-2; d_gene: TRBD2; CDR3aa: CASSLDWLASGGETQYF; CDR3nt: TGTGCCAGCAGCTTAGACTGGCTAGCTTCGGGGGGGGAGACCCAGTACTTC
abundance: .; j_gene: TRBJ1-1; v_gene: TRBV5-4; d_gene: .; CDR3aa: CASSLEQGRVLDTEAFF; CDR3nt: TGTGCCAGCAGCTTGGAGCAGGGTCGGGTTTTGGATACTGAAGCTTTCTTT
abundance: .; j_gene: TRBJ2-7; v_gene: TRBV6-5; d_gene: TRBD1; CDR3aa: CASSRTGVYEQYF; CDR3nt: TGTGCCAGCAGCCGGACAGGGGTCTACGAGCAGTACTTC
abundance: .; j_gene: TRBJ2-1; v_gene: TRBV30; d_gene: TRBD1; CDR3aa: CAGLHRDRAYNEQFF; CDR3nt: TGTGCCGGATTGCACCGGGACAGGGCCTACAATGAGCAGTTCTTC
abundance: .; j_gene: TRBJ1-1; v_gene: TRBV6-1; d_gene: .; CDR3aa: CASRTEGPSGAFF; CDR3nt: TGTGCCAGCAGGACGGAGGGGCCTTCCGGAGCTTTCTTT
abundance: .; j_gene: TRBJ2-1; v_gene: TRBV12-5; d_gene: TRBD2; CDR3aa: CASGLGTSGNNEQFF; CDR3nt: TGTGCTAGTGGTCTGGGGACTAGCGGAAACAATGAGCAGTTCTTC
abundance: .; j_gene: TRBJ1-2; v_gene: TRBV4-1; d_gene: .; CDR3aa: CASSQDFRGGARDGYTF; CDR3nt: TGCGCCAGCAGCCAAGATTTTCGTGGGGGGGCGCGAGATGGCTACACCTTC
abundance: once; j_gene: TRBJ1-3; v_gene: TRBV12-5; d_gene: .; CDR3aa: CALYRDSGNTIYF; CDR3nt: TGTGCCTTATACAGGGACTCTGGAAACACCATATATTTT
abundance: .; j_gene: TRBJ1-3; v_gene: TRBV9; d_gene: .; CDR3aa: CASSPTGYMGSGNTIYF; CDR3nt: TGTGCCAGCAGCCCCACCGGGTATATGGGCTCTGGAAACACCATATATTTT
abundance: .; j_gene: TRBJ2-3; v_gene: TRBV11-2; d_gene: .; CDR3aa: CASSSDYTDTQYF; CDR3nt: TGTGCCAGCAGCTCCGACTACACAGATACGCAGTATTTT
abundance: .; j_gene: TRBJ1-2; v_gene: TRBV30; d_gene: .; CDR3aa: CAWSADMSVGYTF; CDR3nt: TGTGCCTGGAGCGCGGACATGTCGGTCGGCTACACCTTC
abundance: .; j_gene: TRBJ2-1; v_gene: TRBV7-2; d_gene: TRBD2; CDR3aa: CASSRTIAGGGSYNEQFF; CDR3nt: TGTGCCAGCAGCCGAACTATAGCGGGGGGAGGCTCCTACAATGAGCAGTTCTTC
abundance: .; j_gene: TRBJ1-2; v_gene: TRBV19; d_gene: .; CDR3aa: CASSSLQGLGYTF; CDR3nt: TGTGCCAGTAGTTCTCTTCAGGGGTTGGGCTACACCTTC
abundance: .; j_gene: TRBJ1-2; v_gene: TRBV30; d_gene: .; CDR3aa: CAWSVGTNYGYTF; CDR3nt: TGTGCCTGGAGTGTAGGGACAAACTATGGCTACACCTTC